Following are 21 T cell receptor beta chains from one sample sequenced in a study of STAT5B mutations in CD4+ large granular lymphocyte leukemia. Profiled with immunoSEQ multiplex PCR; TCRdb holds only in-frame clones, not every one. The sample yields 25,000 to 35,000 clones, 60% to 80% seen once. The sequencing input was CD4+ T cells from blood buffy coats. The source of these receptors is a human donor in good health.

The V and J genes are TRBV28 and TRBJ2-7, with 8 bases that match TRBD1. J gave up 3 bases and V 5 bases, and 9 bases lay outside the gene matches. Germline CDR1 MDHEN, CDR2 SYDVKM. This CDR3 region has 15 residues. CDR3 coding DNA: TGTGCCAGCAGTCCGGGGACAGGCATCTTCTACGAGCAGTACTTC. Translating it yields CASSPGTGIFYEQYF. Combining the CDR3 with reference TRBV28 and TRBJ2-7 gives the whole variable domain DVKVTQSSRYLVKRTGEKVFLECVQDMDHENMFWYRQDPGLGLRLIYFSYDVKMKEKGDIPEGYSVSREKKERFSLILESASTNQTSMYLCASSPGTGIFYEQYFGPGTRLTVT.

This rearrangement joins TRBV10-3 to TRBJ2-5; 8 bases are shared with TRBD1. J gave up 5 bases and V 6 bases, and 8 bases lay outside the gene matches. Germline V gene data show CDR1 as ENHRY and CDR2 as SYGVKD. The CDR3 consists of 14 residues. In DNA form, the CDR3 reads TGTGCCATCAGCAACAGGGGGGACTGGGAGACCCAGTACTTC. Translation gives CAISNRGDWETQYF.

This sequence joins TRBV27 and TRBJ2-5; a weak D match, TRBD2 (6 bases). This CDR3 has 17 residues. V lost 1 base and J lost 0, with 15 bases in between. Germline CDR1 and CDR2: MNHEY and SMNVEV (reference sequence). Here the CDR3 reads CASSLYGAGRYQETQYF. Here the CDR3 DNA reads TGTGCCAGCAGTTTATATGGGGCGGGGAGGTACCAAGAGACCCAGTACTTC.

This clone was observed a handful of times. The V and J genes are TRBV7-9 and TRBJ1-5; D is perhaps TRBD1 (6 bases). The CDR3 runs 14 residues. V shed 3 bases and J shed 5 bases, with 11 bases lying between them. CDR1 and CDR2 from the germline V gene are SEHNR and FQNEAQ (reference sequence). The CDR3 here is CASSLGGGHQPQHF. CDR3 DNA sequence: TGTGCCAGCAGCTTGGGGGGGGGCCATCAGCCCCAGCATTTT.

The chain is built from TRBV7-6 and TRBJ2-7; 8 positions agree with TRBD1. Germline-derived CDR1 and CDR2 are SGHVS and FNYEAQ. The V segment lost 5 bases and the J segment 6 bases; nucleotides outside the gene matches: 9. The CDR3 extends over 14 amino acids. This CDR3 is CASSLRQGAGEQYF. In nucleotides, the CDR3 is TGTGCCAGCAGCCTCAGGCAGGGGGCAGGCGAGCAGTACTTC.

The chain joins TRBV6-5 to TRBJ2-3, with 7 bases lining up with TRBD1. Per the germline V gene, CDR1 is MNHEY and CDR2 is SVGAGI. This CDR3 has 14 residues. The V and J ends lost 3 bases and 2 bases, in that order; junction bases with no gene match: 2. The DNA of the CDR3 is TGTGCCAGCAGTTATGACAGGGACACAGATACGCAGTATTTT. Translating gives CASSYDRDTDTQYF.

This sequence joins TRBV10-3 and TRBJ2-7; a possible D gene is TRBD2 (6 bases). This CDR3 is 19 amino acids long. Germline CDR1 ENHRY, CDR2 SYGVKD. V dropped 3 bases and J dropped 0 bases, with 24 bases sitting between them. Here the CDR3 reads CAISDPRSQSGLSSYEQYF. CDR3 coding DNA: TGTGCCATCAGTGATCCAAGGAGCCAGAGCGGGCTGAGCTCCTACGAGCAGTACTTC.

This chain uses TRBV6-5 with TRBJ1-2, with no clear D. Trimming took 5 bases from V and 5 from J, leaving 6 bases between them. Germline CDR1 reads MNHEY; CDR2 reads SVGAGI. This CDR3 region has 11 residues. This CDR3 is CASSEGYGYTF. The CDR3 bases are TGTGCCAGCAGTGAAGGTTATGGCTACACCTTC.

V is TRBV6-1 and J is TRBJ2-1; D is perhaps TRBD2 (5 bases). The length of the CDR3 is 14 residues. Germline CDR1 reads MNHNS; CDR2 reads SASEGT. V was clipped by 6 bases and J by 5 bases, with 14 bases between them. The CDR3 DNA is TGTGCCAGCAGCACCGGGAACTCTAACAATGAGCAGTTCTTC. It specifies CASSTGNSNNEQFF.

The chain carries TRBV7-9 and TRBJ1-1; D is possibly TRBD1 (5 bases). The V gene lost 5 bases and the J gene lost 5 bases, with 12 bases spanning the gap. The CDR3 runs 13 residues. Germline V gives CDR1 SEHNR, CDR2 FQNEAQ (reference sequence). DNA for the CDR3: TGTGCCAGCAGCAAAGAGGAGGGGACTGAAGCTTTCTTT. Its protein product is CASSKEEGTEAFF.

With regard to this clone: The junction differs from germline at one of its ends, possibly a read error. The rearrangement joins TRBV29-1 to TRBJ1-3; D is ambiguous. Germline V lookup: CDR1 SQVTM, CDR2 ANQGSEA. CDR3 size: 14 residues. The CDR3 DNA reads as TGCAGCGTAGAAGACACTTTAAACGGAAACACCATATATTTT. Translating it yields CSVEDTLNGNTIYF.

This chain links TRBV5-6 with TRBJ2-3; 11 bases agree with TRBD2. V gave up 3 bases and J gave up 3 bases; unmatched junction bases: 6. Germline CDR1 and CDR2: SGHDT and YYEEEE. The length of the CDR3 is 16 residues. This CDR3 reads CASSSGTSGYTDTQYF. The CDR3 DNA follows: TGTGCCAGCAGCTCCGGGACTAGCGGATATACAGATACGCAGTATTTT.

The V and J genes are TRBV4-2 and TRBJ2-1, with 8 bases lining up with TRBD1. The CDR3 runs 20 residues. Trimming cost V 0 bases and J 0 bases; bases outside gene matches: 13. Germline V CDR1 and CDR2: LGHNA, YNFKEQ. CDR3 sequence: CASSQDRYQTGGSSYNEQFF. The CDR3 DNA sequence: TGTGCCAGCAGCCAAGATCGATATCAAACAGGGGGGAGCTCCTACAATGAGCAGTTCTTC.

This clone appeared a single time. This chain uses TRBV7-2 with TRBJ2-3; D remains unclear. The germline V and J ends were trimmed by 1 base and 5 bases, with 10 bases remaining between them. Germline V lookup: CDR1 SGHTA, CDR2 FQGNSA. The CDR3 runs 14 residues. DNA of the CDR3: TGTGCCAGCAGCTTAGGGAACAGAGGAGATACGCAGTATTTT. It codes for CASSLGNRGDTQYF.

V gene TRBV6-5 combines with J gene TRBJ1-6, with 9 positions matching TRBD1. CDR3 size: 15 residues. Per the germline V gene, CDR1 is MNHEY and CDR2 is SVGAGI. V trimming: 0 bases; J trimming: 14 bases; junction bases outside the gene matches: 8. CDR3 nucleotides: TGTGCCAGCAGTTACTCGGACAGGGGATCCGGAACCCTCCACTTT. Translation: CASSYSDRGSGTLHF.

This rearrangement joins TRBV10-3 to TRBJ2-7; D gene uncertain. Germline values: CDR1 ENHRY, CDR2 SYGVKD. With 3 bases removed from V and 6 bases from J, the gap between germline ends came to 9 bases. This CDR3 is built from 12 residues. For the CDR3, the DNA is TGTGCCATCAGTGATAGGGTTGGCGAGCAGTACTTC. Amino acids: CAISDRVGEQYF.

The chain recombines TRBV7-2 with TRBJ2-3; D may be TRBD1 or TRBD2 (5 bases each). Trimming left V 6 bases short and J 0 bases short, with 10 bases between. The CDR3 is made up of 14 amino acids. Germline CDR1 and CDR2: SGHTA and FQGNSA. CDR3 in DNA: TGTGCCAGCAGGATCGGGGCGAGCACAGATACGCAGTATTTT. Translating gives CASRIGASTDTQYF.

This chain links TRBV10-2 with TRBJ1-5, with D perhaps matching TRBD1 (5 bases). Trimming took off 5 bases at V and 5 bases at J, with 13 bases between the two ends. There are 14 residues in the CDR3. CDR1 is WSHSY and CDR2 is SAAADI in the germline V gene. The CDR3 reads CASSPDTFDQPQHF. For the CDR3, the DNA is TGCGCCAGCAGTCCGGACACCTTTGATCAGCCCCAGCATTTT.

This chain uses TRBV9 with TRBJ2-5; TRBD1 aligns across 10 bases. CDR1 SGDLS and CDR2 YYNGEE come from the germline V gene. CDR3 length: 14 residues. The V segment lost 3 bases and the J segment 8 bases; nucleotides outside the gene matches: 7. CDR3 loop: CASSATGGAGTQYF. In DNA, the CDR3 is TGTGCCAGCAGCGCGACAGGGGGCGCGGGCACCCAGTACTTC.

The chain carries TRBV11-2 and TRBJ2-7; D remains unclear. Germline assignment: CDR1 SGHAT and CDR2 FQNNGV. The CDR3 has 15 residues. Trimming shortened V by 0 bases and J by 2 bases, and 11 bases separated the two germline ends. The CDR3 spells CASSLDEARTYEQYF. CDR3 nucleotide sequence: TGTGCCAGCAGCTTAGATGAAGCCAGAACCTACGAGCAGTACTTC.

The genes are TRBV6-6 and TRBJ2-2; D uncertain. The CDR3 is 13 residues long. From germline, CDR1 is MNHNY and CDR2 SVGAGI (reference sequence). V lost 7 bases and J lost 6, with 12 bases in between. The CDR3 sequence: CASNKADPGELFF. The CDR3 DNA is TGTGCCAGCAATAAGGCAGACCCCGGGGAGCTGTTTTTT.